This is a list of T cell receptor beta chains from one sample in a study of beta chain features in type 1 diabetes. This table comes from immunoSEQ multiplex PCR, and its TCRdb copy is limited to in-frame clones, with some not included. The data show 240,000 or so clones, around 20% seen once. Material: naive CD4+ T cells from blood. The source of these receptors is a woman aged 35 to 49 with type 1 diabetes. Both conserved end residues are part of each CDR3. Each record gives: V gene, D gene, CDR3 protein. A D gene is named only where the DNA matches it firmly.

TRBV7-9 NA CASSLTGPNTEAFF
TRBV30 TRBD1 CAWSERQGTEAFF
TRBV5-1 NA CASSIETSGSREQFF
TRBV2 NA CASRMDTSGNTIYF
TRBV28 NA CASSFGNWEANGEQYF
TRBV28 TRBD1 CASSPLGTGGRLGYTF
TRBV11-2 NA CASSQNSPLHF
TRBV5-1 TRBD1 CASSIGQAVDYGYTF
TRBV9 NA CASSVAGTADNQPQHF
TRBV28 TRBD2 CASSLGGNRANVLTF
TRBV7-2 NA CASSTPWGPGDTQYF
TRBV2 NA CASSLTGGHNQPQHF